The T cell receptor (beta chain) under discussion was sequenced for a study of blood T cell repertoires in COVID-19. In the original workflow: The assay estimated nucleated cells by amplifying reference gene primers. Clones were read by immunoSEQ multiplex PCR, and TCRdb kept only the in-frame ones, dropping some. V and J calls and clone size are those listed in that table; D and trimming were worked out from the DNA. The data show about 180,000 clones, 86% seen once. Participants were aged roughly 18 to 90 years from about two dozen US areas. Participant-given clinical history determined each cohort assignment. Recovered participants had two consecutive negative NP/OP PCR tests, healthcare professional clearance, or symptom resolution. The specimen was PBMCs or T cells enriched from blood (not recorded which). The clonotype was recovered from a woman younger than 45 who had recovered from COVID-19.

The CDR3 is CSVADSYYYEQYF. In DNA, the CDR3 is TGCAGCGTTGCGGACAGCTATTACTACGAGCAGTACTTC. This chain connects TRBV29-1 to TRBJ2-7, with a tentative D call TRBD1 (6 bases). Trimming pared 4 bases from V and 3 bases from J, leaving 13 bases between. The CDR3 is made up of 13 amino acids. Germline CDR1 and CDR2: SQVTM and ANQGSEA.